This T cell receptor (beta chain) was observed in a study of blood T cell repertoires in COVID-19. Study context: There were acute and convalescent COVID-19 samples, and they came from the United States, Italy and Spain. PBMCs, B-cell-depleted T cells, or T cells were the source of the cDNA or gDNA that made up the material.

Original methodology: Reference gene primer amplification yielded estimated nucleated cell counts. Sequenced by immunoSEQ multiplex PCR; TCRdb stores in-frame clones only, minus some. From that table come the V and J calls and clone size; the DNA was used to work out D and trimming. The data hold under 450,000 clones, with 70% to 85% observed a single time. The junction had 9 bases not matched to a gene; V was cut back by 1 base and J by 4 bases. The length of the CDR3 is 17 residues. Germline loops: CDR1 SGHDT, CDR2 YYEEEE. Material: peripheral blood. The clonotype was recovered from a human donor with acute or convalescent COVID-19. The donor label of this sample is uncertain. The V and J genes are TRBV5-6 and TRBJ1-5, with 9 positions matching TRBD1. The CDR3 sequence: CASSLYGTGLRNQPQHF. Written as DNA, the CDR3 is TGTGCCAGCAGCTTGTATGGGACAGGGCTTCGGAATCAGCCCCAGCATTTT.